This entry lists 25 T cell receptor beta chains sequenced from one sample in a study of beta chain features in type 1 diabetes (dated 2018 in TCRdb). Beyond this particular receptor, the publication reports: Type 1 diabetes patients showed a moderate but significant shortening of TCRB CDR3 length in all four CD4+ subsets.

The antigens for these receptors are not known. Receptors were amplified or captured by the immunoSEQ multiplex PCR assay. All of the isolated RNA was reverse transcribed with the High Capacity cDNA Reverse Transcription Kit, so expressed TCRB transcripts were sequenced. Not all clones reach the TCRdb copy of this immuneACCESS table, which keeps in-frame sequences only. Checked studies attribute under half of the gap to unresolved V genes and leave the rest unexplained. The sample table contains 200,000 to 250,000 clones; only one count was recorded for roughly 17% of them. In total, the top ten clones hold approximately 0.086% of the sample. The specimen was naive CD4+ T cells from blood. What this sample's cell subset or site label stands for: true naive CD4+ T cells. Receptors were obtained from a man between 25 and 39 years old with type 1 diabetes.

The chain joins TRBV29-1 to TRBJ2-5; possibly TRBD1 for D (6 bases). Between the trimmed V and J ends, which lost 7 bases and 0 bases, there was a span of 24 bases. The CDR3 has 17 amino acids. Germline CDR1 is SQVTM and CDR2 is ANQGSEA. The CDR3 nucleotides read TGCAGCGCCTCCGGGACACTAAATCCCGAAAACCAAGAGACCCAGTACTTC. Encoded protein: CSASGTLNPENQETQYF.

The rearrangement links TRBV7-2 to TRBJ1-1, with D unresolved. Germline lookup yields CDR1 SGHTA and CDR2 FQGNSA. V lost 9 bases to trimming and J lost 1 base, with 9 bases between them. This CDR3 has 12 residues. CDR3 in amino acids: CASAVANTEAFF. Written as DNA, the CDR3 is TGTGCCAGTGCGGTTGCGAACACTGAAGCTTTCTTT.

The chain is built from TRBV9 and TRBJ2-5; D is undetermined. The CDR3 consists of 13 residues. The ends were cut back, 4 bases at V and 5 bases at J, with 12 bases in the middle. Germline-derived CDR1 and CDR2 are SGDLS and YYNGEE. Here the CDR3 reads CASSQLAQETQYF. The CDR3 bases are TGTGCCAGCAGCCAGCTCGCCCAGGAGACCCAGTACTTC.

This clone was observed a handful of times. The chain combines TRBV30 with TRBJ2-7, with D possibly TRBD1 on 5 matching bases. In germline, CDR1 is GTSNPN, CDR2 SVGIG (reference sequence). The CDR3 has 13 residues. CDR3 DNA sequence: TGTGCTGACTGGGGCAGCTTTTCCTACGAGCAGTACTTC. Translating gives CADWGSFSYEQYF.

This chain connects TRBV6-4 to TRBJ1-5; 8 positions match TRBD1. J was trimmed by 6 bases and V by 4 bases; bases with no gene match: 5. In germline, CDR1 is MRHNA, CDR2 SNTAGT. The CDR3 has 14 residues. CDR3: CASSADRGVQPQHF. CDR3 bases: TGTGCCAGCAGTGCCGACAGGGGTGTTCAGCCCCAGCATTTT.

There are a few counts of this clone. The genes are TRBV28 and TRBJ2-3; 8 nucleotides match TRBD2. The CDR3 has 14 amino acids. Trimming removed 5 bases from V and 3 bases from J; junction bases left unmatched: 4. Germline CDR1 and CDR2: MDHEN and SYDVKM. In DNA form, the CDR3 reads TGTGCCAGCAGTAGCGGGAGTAAAACAGATACGCAGTATTTT. Residues: CASSSGSKTDTQYF.

This clone was seen a few times. The V call is TRBV5-4, the J call TRBJ2-7, with a weak D call TRBD2 (5 bases). The CDR3 consists of 16 residues. Germline CDR1 is SGHNT and CDR2 is YYREEE (reference sequence). With 2 bases removed from V and 4 bases from J, the gap between germline ends came to 19 bases. CDR3 residues: CASSFFSGERLYEQYF. The CDR3 region has the DNA TGTGCCAGCAGCTTCTTCTCCGGTGAGCGGTTATACGAGCAGTACTTC.

This clone was seen only a few times. The V call is TRBV28, the J call TRBJ2-7; 12 bases line up with TRBD1. This CDR3 comprises 14 residues. Trimming cost V 6 bases and J 4 bases; bases outside gene matches: 4. Germline values: CDR1 MDHEN, CDR2 SYDVKM. In DNA form, the CDR3 reads TGTGCCAGCAGGGGACAGGGGGCCCTATACGAGCAGTACTTC. This codes for CASRGQGALYEQYF.

This clone showed up just a few times. The J gene is TRBJ2-7, the V gene TRBV2; D might be TRBD1 (5 bases). The CDR3 has 14 residues. Trimming took off 6 bases at V and 0 bases at J, with 12 bases between the two ends. Looked up from germline, CDR1 is SNHLY and CDR2 is FYNNEI. The CDR3 DNA reads as TGTGCCAGCAGAGTACAGGCCAGCTCCTACGAGCAGTACTTC. It specifies CASRVQASSYEQYF.

The gene calls are TRBV7-9 and TRBJ1-1; D may be TRBD1 (5 bases). Germline CDR1 and CDR2: SEHNR and FQNEAQ (reference sequence). The CDR3 has 13 amino acids. Trimming took 5 bases from V and 1 from J, leaving 8 bases between them. The CDR3 loop is CASSTDRNTEAFF. The CDR3, as DNA: TGTGCCAGCAGCACCGACAGGAACACTGAAGCTTTCTTT. The full variable domain, rest sourced from reference TRBV7-9 and TRBJ1-1, is DTGVSQNPRHKITKRGQNVTFRCDPISEHNRLYWYRQTLGQGPEFLTYFQNEAQLEKSRLLSDRFSAERPKGSFSTLEIQRTEQGDSAMYLCASSTDRNTEAFFGQGTRLTVV.

In this sample, this clone turned up a few times. The chain employs TRBV29-1 and TRBJ1-1, with a possible D match to TRBD1 (6 bases). CDR1 is SQVTM and CDR2 is ANQGSEA in the germline V gene. The CDR3 runs 13 residues. Trimming stripped 6 bases from V and 5 bases from J, with 16 bases between. The CDR3 is CSVATGSDTEAFF. As DNA, the CDR3 is TGCAGCGTCGCCACAGGGAGTGATACTGAAGCTTTCTTT. Full variable domain (rest looked up from reference TRBV29-1 and TRBJ1-1): SAVISQKPSRDICQRGTSLTIQCQVDSQVTMMFWYRQQPGQSLTLIATANQGSEATYESGFVIDKFPISRPNLTFSTLTVSNMSPEDSSIYLCSVATGSDTEAFFGQGTRLTVV.

This clone came up a few times. V is TRBV25-1 and J is TRBJ2-1; 13 bases are a match to TRBD2. Germline CDR1 MGHDK, CDR2 SYGVNS. This CDR3 spans 17 amino acids. With V trimmed by 6 bases and J by 5 bases, 10 bases remained unmatched. Here the CDR3 reads CASRVRLAGGTHNEQFF. The CDR3, as DNA: TGTGCCAGCAGGGTCAGACTAGCGGGAGGAACCCACAATGAGCAGTTCTTC.

The chain carries TRBV5-1 and TRBJ2-7; tentatively, D is TRBD1 (5 bases). This CDR3 is 14 amino acids long. Germline loops: CDR1 SGHRS, CDR2 YFSETQ. The V and J ends lost 1 base and 3 bases respectively, with 11 bases between them. The CDR3 sequence: CASSLNQGFYEQYF. Written as DNA, the CDR3 is TGCGCCAGCAGCTTGAACCAGGGATTCTACGAGCAGTACTTC.

The rearrangement links TRBV2 to TRBJ2-1; 9 nucleotides match TRBD2. V lost 6 bases and J lost 5; bases outside the gene matches: 5. Per the germline V gene, CDR1 is SNHLY and CDR2 is FYNNEI. CDR3 length: 14 amino acids. The CDR3 is CASRERLADNEQFF. Here the CDR3 DNA reads TGTGCCAGCAGGGAACGACTAGCGGACAATGAGCAGTTCTTC.

The V gene is TRBV28, the J gene TRBJ2-1; 8 bases match TRBD2. V was pared by 8 bases and J by 3 bases, with 12 bases of the junction left unmatched. The germline V gene has CDR1 MDHEN and CDR2 SYDVKM. The CDR3 is 16 residues long. Here the CDR3 reads CASGLSGTRYYNEQFF. The CDR3 region has the DNA TGTGCCAGCGGATTATCCGGGACTAGATACTACAATGAGCAGTTCTTC.

This sequence joins TRBV5-1 and TRBJ1-2; D unclear. Per germline, CDR1 SGHRS and CDR2 YFSETQ. This CDR3 has 16 residues. Trimming removed 0 bases at V and 6 bases at J, with 18 bases between. CDR3 sequence reads: CASSLASMGSGHGYTF. CDR3 coding DNA: TGCGCCAGCAGCTTGGCCAGTATGGGCAGCGGGCATGGCTACACCTTC. Based on the CDR3 plus reference TRBV5-1 and TRBJ1-2, the full variable domain is KAGVTQTPRYLIKTRGQQVTLSCSPISGHRSVSWYQQTPGQGLQFLFEYFSETQRNKGNFPGRFSGRQFSNSRSEMNVSTLELGDSALYLCASSLASMGSGHGYTFGSGTRLTVV.

This clone was detected a few times. The rearrangement joins TRBV7-9 to TRBJ2-3; weak D call: TRBD2 (6 bases). Germline V CDR1 and CDR2: SEHNR, FQNEAQ (reference sequence). This CDR3 is 13 amino acids long. V lost 4 bases, J lost 5 bases, and 10 bases lay in between. This chain's CDR3 is CASSYGDLDTQYF. The CDR3 DNA reads TGTGCCAGCAGCTACGGGGACTTAGATACGCAGTATTTT. Using reference TRBV7-9 and TRBJ2-3 for the parts outside the CDR3, the full variable domain is DTGVSQNPRHKITKRGQNVTFRCDPISEHNRLYWYRQTLGQGPEFLTYFQNEAQLEKSRLLSDRFSAERPKGSFSTLEIQRTEQGDSAMYLCASSYGDLDTQYFGPGTRLTVL.

This chain connects TRBV2 to TRBJ2-7; D gene unclear. Between the trimmed V and J ends, which lost 7 bases and 6 bases, there was a span of 13 bases. This CDR3 is 12 amino acids long. Per the germline V gene, CDR1 is SNHLY and CDR2 is FYNNEI. As DNA, the CDR3 is TGTGCCAGCAATTTCCAGCTATCCGAGCAGTACTTC. Its translation: CASNFQLSEQYF.

The chain links TRBV29-1 to TRBJ2-1, with a weak D call TRBD1 (5 bases). CDR3 length: 13 residues. Deletions cut 8 bases from V and 8 bases from J, with 19 bases between. The germline V gene has CDR1 SQVTM and CDR2 ANQGSEA. CDR3 coding DNA: TGCAGCCTCCGGACCTTGGTAGGGGATGAGCAGTTCTTC. It specifies CSLRTLVGDEQFF.

The chain recombines TRBV9 with TRBJ2-7, with TRBD1 identical over 7 bases. Germline loops: CDR1 SGDLS, CDR2 YYNGEE. The CDR3 runs to 12 residues. Unmatched junction bases numbered 2, after V lost 4 bases and J lost 4 bases. DNA of the CDR3: TGTGCCAGCAGCCGGGACAGTTACGAGCAGTACTTC. As protein: CASSRDSYEQYF.

This clone was counted a few times. This rearrangement joins TRBV14 to TRBJ1-1, with a possible D match to TRBD1 (5 bases). Deletions cut 2 bases from V and 5 bases from J, with 9 bases between. Germline V gene sequence: CDR1 SGHDN, CDR2 FVKESK. This CDR3 is 13 amino acids long. This CDR3 reads CASSQSGGTEAFF. In nucleotides, the CDR3 is TGTGCCAGCAGCCAAAGCGGGGGAACTGAAGCTTTCTTT.

This clone was detected a few times. The chain carries TRBV15 and TRBJ2-2; 8 bases are shared with TRBD2. This CDR3 spans 19 amino acids. V trimming: 5 bases; J trimming: 4 bases; junction bases outside the gene matches: 18. Germline V gene sequence: CDR1 LNHNV, CDR2 YYDKDF (reference sequence). The CDR3 DNA follows: TGTGCCACCAGCGGGCCCCTGGGGGCCCGGGAGGGCCGCACCGGGGAGCTGTTTTTT. Encoded protein: CATSGPLGAREGRTGELFF.

This clone occurred a few times. The V and J genes are TRBV4-2 and TRBJ1-5; 10 bases fit TRBD1. Looked up from germline, CDR1 is LGHNA and CDR2 is YNFKEQ. The CDR3 length is 15 residues. The J segment lost 6 bases and the V segment lost 0 bases, leaving 2 bases of the junction unmatched. CDR3 bases: TGTGCCAGCAGCCAAGAGGGACAGGGGCTTCAGCCCCAGCATTTT. Protein product: CASSQEGQGLQPQHF.

This clone was observed a handful of times. The chain joins TRBV7-2 to TRBJ2-5; D is perhaps TRBD1 (5 bases). This CDR3 has 15 residues. V was cut by 5 bases and J by 5 bases, with 18 bases left in between. Germline CDR1 SGHTA, CDR2 FQGNSA. CDR3 DNA sequence: TGTGCCAGCAGCCTACGCCCGGGCGCAGGGGAGACCCAGTACTTC. Its protein is CASSLRPGAGETQYF.

This clone was detected a few times. The chain joins TRBV9 to TRBJ2-2; D gene unclear. This CDR3 is built from 15 residues. CDR1 and CDR2 (germline): SGDLS, YYNGEE. Trimming removed 3 bases from V and 2 bases from J, with 11 bases in between. CDR3 sequence (DNA): TGTGCCAGCAGCGCCACACCCGCCAACACCGGGGAGCTGTTTTTT. This sequence encodes CASSATPANTGELFF. The whole variable domain, remainder taken from reference TRBV9 and TRBJ2-2, is DSGVTQTPKHLITATGQRVTLRCSPRSGDLSVYWYQQSLDQGLQFLIQYYNGEERAKGNILERFSAQQFPDLHSELNLSSLELGDSALYFCASSATPANTGELFFGEGSRLTVL.